This TCR beta chain comes out of a study of beta chain features in type 1 diabetes (dated by TCRdb to between 2018 and 2020). Regarding the study in general: Mean age, gender distribution, total cell number and subset yield did not differ between patients and healthy donors. Across all samples, approximately 100 million sorted cells were examined, and cell number per subset correlated strongly with RNA yield. In the study, recently diagnosed type 1 diabetes patients and matched healthy donors were compared on the TCRB repertoires of their sorted circulating CD4+ T cell subsets. Whereas all 30 or so donors provided naive and central memory subsets, regulatory and stem cell-like memory subsets were isolated from just 8 patients and about 8 healthy donors.

Each donor gave one peripheral blood draw, roughly 110 mL on average, collected into heparinised tubes. A BD FACSAria II was used to sort naive, central memory, regulatory and stem cell-like memory CD4+ T cells with a panel that included CD45RO, CCR7, CD25, CD127, CD95 and CD27. A purity above 95% was achieved for all sorted populations. PBMCs were separated immediately by Lymphoprep density gradient centrifugation and were stained directly, without being cultured. Samples were stained and sorted in pairs, with one healthy donor and one patient per experiment, so that batch effects were minimized. This clone was counted between two and nine times. It lacks a known antigen. There are no base qualities to consult, and no much larger clone falls within one base. The full study reports these points: Type 1 diabetes patients showed a moderate but significant shortening of TCRB CDR3 length in all four CD4+ subsets. Naive, central memory and regulatory TCRB repertoires appeared to be more similar among patients than among healthy donors. At VDJ recombination sites, type 1 diabetes patients had fewer insertions and more deleted nucleotides, which implies abnormalities in thymic rearrangement. Only small numbers of individuals were included in the HLA sub-analyses, which left unresolved whether HLA type had any influence on TCRB rearrangement. Sequencing cDNA rather than genomic DNA could over-represent highly expressing activated cells, although activation and CD3 levels did not differ between groups. PCR may preferentially amplify shorter templates, but because patient and control samples were amplified and corrected together, any resulting skew would affect both groups equally.

The entire amount of isolated RNA was reverse transcribed using the High Capacity cDNA Reverse Transcription Kit, so the sequenced TCRB transcripts were expressed ones. Deep immunoSEQ sequencing was performed on naive, central memory and regulatory T cell samples, with an average of approximately 4 million total reads per sample. Sorted cells were lysed in RLT buffer, and RNA was extracted using DNase-treated RNeasy Micro or Mini kits according to cell number. To prevent cross-contamination, each cell subset was processed individually, whereas patient and healthy donor samples were processed jointly. TCRB sequences were amplified from cDNA with the immunoSEQ multiplex PCR, producing 87-bp fragments spanning the CDR3 region. The amplicons were sequenced using the Illumina HiSeq platform. In the source study's methods: Synthetic template baselines were used to correct PCR bias computationally, reads within Hamming distance 2 were collapsed, and singletons that could not be merged were discarded. Reads were aligned to IMGT to assign V, D and J genes, CDR3 length, and insertions or deletions at six rearrangement sites. Within each subset, clonotype counts were normalized to sorted cell number, and only after that were true diversity and Gini coefficients computed with the tcR R package. The overlap coefficient, calculated on TCRB nucleotide sequences, was used to measure repertoire sharing. Out-of-frame TCRB sequences from naive cells were analyzed to stand in for the pre-selection repertoire. TCRdb obtained this table from immuneACCESS and retained in-frame rearrangements with V and J assigned. These tables miss some clones; where compared with another copy, unresolved V genes account for less than half of the shortfall, and the remainder is unexplained. The V and J calls and clone size come from that table; D and trimming were worked out from the DNA. The sample yields about 900,000 clones; roughly 16% were counted once. The top ten clonotypes cover around 0.02% of the sample.

The CDR3 measures 11 amino acids from cysteine to phenylalanine. Of all the DNA, just the CDR3 is kept, 33 bases in frame from base 1. V and J are truncated by 1 base and 6 bases respectively, leaving an intervening sequence of 4 bases. CDR1 and CDR2 were assigned from the germline V gene (reference sequence) as MNHNY and SVGAGI. Recombination joined TRBV6-6 with TRBJ2-7; the D segment cannot be called with confidence. This sequence originates from a woman between 18 and 29 years old in good health. The specimen sequenced was naive CD4+ T cells from blood. The cell subset or site label of this sample denotes: true naive CD4+ T cells. CDR3 sequence: CASSYLVEQYF. The sequenced DNA is TGTGCCAGCAGTTACTTAGTCGAGCAGTACTTC.